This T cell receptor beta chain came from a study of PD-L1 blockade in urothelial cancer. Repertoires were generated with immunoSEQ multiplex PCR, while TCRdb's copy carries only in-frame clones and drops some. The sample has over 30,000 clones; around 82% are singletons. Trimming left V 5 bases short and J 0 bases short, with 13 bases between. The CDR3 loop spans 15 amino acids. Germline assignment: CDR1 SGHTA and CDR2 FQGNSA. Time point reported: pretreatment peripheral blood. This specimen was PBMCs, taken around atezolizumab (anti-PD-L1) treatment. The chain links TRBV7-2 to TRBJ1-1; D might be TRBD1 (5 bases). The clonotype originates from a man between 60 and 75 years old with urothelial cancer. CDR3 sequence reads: CASSEDSNMNTEAFF. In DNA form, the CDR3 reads TGTGCCAGCAGCGAAGACAGTAACATGAACACTGAAGCTTTCTTT.